This T cell receptor (beta chain) was documented in a study of T-cell memory formation after mild COVID-19 (dated by TCRdb to about 2021). The study in broad terms: TCR sequence clusters from the two donors were found to be largely donor specific. T-cell clones expanding and contracting after mild COVID-19 in two donors were tracked by longitudinal TCRalpha and TCRbeta repertoire sequencing. Two young, previously healthy adult volunteers made up the cohort, one male and one female.

The CDR1 and CDR2 encoded by the germline V gene (reference sequence) are LNHDA and SQIVND. The V end gives up 7 bases and the J end 4 bases, leaving 10 bases in the junction not matched to a gene. Inclusive of the bounding cysteine and phenylalanine, the CDR3 is 15 residues long. The only DNA kept is the CDR3, 45 bases in frame from the first base. Details on this clonotype: Its antigen is unknown. No base quality values were provided; no much bigger clone lies one nucleotide off.

The instrument given in TCRdb is Illumina NovaSeq 6000. Using 5'RACE with constant-segment primers, TCRalpha and TCRbeta cDNA libraries were constructed, with sample barcodes and unique molecular identifiers added in the process. RNA was extracted from every sample with Trizol reagent. The libraries were amplified in two PCR steps, and the second step added a second sample barcode and Illumina TruSeq adapters. Sequencing of the libraries was done on an Illumina NovaSeq, producing 2 x 150 bp paired-end reads. For the original study's pipeline: With migec v1.2.7, reads were demultiplexed and then collapsed into UMI-guided consensus sequences. Using mixcr v2.1.11, UMI consensuses were aligned to TRA and TRB V and J templates and then assembled into clonotypes. A clonotype was counted as expanded or contracted only if both edgeR and NoisET called the change significant, with noise models trained on biological replicates. For edgeR calls, the thresholds were a false discovery rate-adjusted p below 0.01 and a log2 fold-change of 1. As an exploratory analysis of dynamics, max-normalized trajectories of the 1000 most abundant clonotypes were examined by PCA with hierarchical clustering. The CD4 or CD8 phenotype of responding clones was assigned using the separately sequenced CD4+ and CD8+ repertoires. The public reads were quality trimmed at Q25 with fastp and then assembled into clones with MiXCR by TCRdb, keeping productive beta chains. Under each unique CDR3 protein, matching rows form one entry showing the most common genes and DNA. The V and J calls come from TCRdb's annotation, not from the publication. This sample has approximately 290,000 distinct CDR3 sequences in its table, and about 15% of those were observed once. Together, the top ten hold about a fifth of the sample.

General findings and caveats noted by the study authors: Some responding clones were detected in pre-infection memory, which suggested that pre-existing cross-reactive memory T cells had joined the SARS-CoV-2 response. SARS-CoV-2 specificity of the second-wave clones peaking on day 37 was not confirmed. The study included only a couple of mild cases, and larger cohorts that include severe cases with pre-infection samples were judged to be necessary. Clones that contracted from day 15 to 85 showed balanced CD4/CD8 phenotypes, whereas a second wave of clones that expanded from day 15 to 37 leaned towards CD4+. Contracting CD4+ clones appeared mostly in the CM and EM memory subsets, whereas CD8+ clones were enriched in EMRA.

Ficoll-Paque density gradient centrifugation was used to isolate PBMCs. Material for sequencing was PBMCs or a T cell subset sorted from them (not recorded which). The sequence is built from TRBV19 and TRBJ1-5, with 7 bases matching TRBD1. The sequence derives from a man aged 18 to 30 who had mild COVID-19 (a few samples of this study predate the infection). The sample titles of this study are shuffled in the database, so cell type and time point are left out; the donor was told from shared clones. The nucleotide sequence reads as follows: TGTGCCAGTACCAAAATGGGGACAGTAAATCAGCCCCAGCATTTT. This yields the protein CASTKMGTVNQPQHF. Where the CDR3 stops, the reference TRBV19 and TRBJ1-5 genes take over; the full variable domain is DGGITQSPKYLFRKEGQNVTLSCEQNLNHDAMYWYRQDPGQGLRLIYYSQIVNDFQKGDIAEGYSVSREKKESFPLTVTSAQKNPTAFYLCASTKMGTVNQPQHFGDGTRLSIL.